Following are 17 T cell receptor beta chains from one sample sequenced in a study of blood T cell repertoires in COVID-19. The table came from immunoSEQ multiplex PCR; TCRdb's copy has only in-frame clones and leaves some out. The sample lists some 200,000 clones, approximately 82% occurring once. Sequenced input: peripheral blood. These receptors originate from a middle-aged man with active or convalescent COVID-19.

This clone was observed a few times. This chain links TRBV18 with TRBJ2-3; D is unclear. This CDR3 has 14 amino acids. The germline CDR1 and CDR2 sequences are KGHSH and LQKENI. The V gene lost 4 bases and the J gene lost 3 bases, with 11 bases spanning the gap. CDR3 sequence reads: CASSRPELTDTQYF. The CDR3 nucleotides read TGTGCCAGCTCACGCCCCGAGTTGACAGATACGCAGTATTTT.

The chain is built from TRBV27 and TRBJ2-1; 9 bases match TRBD1. The CDR3 is made up of 18 amino acids. Germline lookup yields CDR1 MNHEY and CDR2 SMNVEV (reference sequence). Trimming cost V 10 bases and J 1 base; bases outside gene matches: 17. The CDR3 bases are TGTGCCACAGTGGGCCCGCGAGGCGGGACAGGGTCCTACAATGAGCAGTTCTTC. It is translated as CATVGPRGGTGSYNEQFF.

This clone showed up just once. The chain employs TRBV5-1 and TRBJ2-2, with D hard to call. V lost 2 bases and J 5 bases, leaving 7 bases between the germline ends. This CDR3 is built from 13 residues. In germline, CDR1 is SGHRS, CDR2 YFSETQ. The CDR3 nucleotides are TGCGCCAGCAGCTTTCCCCATACCGGGGAGCTGTTTTTT. Translating gives CASSFPHTGELFF.

V usage is TRBV28 and J usage is TRBJ2-7; 7 bases match TRBD1. The length of the CDR3 is 14 residues. The trim removed 8 bases at V and 1 base at J, leaving 8 bases unmatched. Germline-derived CDR1 and CDR2 are MDHEN and SYDVKM. The CDR3 protein is CASGRTGTSYEQYF. CDR3 coding DNA: TGTGCCAGCGGCCGGACAGGAACTTCCTACGAGCAGTACTTC.

The chain recombines TRBV28 with TRBJ2-7; 10 positions match TRBD1. Germline V CDR1 and CDR2: MDHEN, SYDVKM. The CDR3 has 12 amino acids. The junction had 8 bases not matched to a gene; V was cut back by 11 bases and J by 7 bases. CDR3 amino acids: CASGTGVREQYF. The DNA of the CDR3 is TGTGCCTCCGGGACAGGGGTTCGGGAGCAGTACTTC. The variable domain in full, with the rest retrieved from reference TRBV28 and TRBJ2-7, is DVKVTQSSRYLVKRTGEKVFLECVQDMDHENMFWYRQDPGLGLRLIYFSYDVKMKEKGDIPEGYSVSREKKERFSLILESASTNQTSMYLCASGTGVREQYFGPGTRLTVT.

This chain connects TRBV2 to TRBJ1-4; D is undetermined. The CDR3 has 11 residues. Germline V gives CDR1 SNHLY, CDR2 FYNNEI. V lost 6 bases and J 11 bases, leaving 10 bases between the germline ends. The CDR3 region is CASRRVEKLFF. The CDR3 DNA reads TGTGCCAGCAGGAGGGTGGAGAAACTGTTTTTT.

This rearrangement joins TRBV5-6 to TRBJ1-4; 8 positions agree with TRBD1. Germline assignment: CDR1 SGHDT and CDR2 YYEEEE. The trim removed 4 bases at V and 3 bases at J, leaving 8 bases unmatched. This CDR3 region has 16 residues. The DNA of the CDR3 is TGTGCCAGCAGCAAGCAGGGGGCGGTAGCTAATGAAAAACTGTTTTTT. Its protein product is CASSKQGAVANEKLFF.

This sequence joins TRBV5-1 and TRBJ2-3, with D possibly TRBD2 on 7 matching bases. This CDR3 has 14 amino acids. CDR1 and CDR2 (germline): SGHRS, YFSETQ. Trimming took 5 bases from V and 2 from J, leaving 12 bases between them. The CDR3 nucleotides are TGCGCCAGCAGAAATGGGGGGGCCACAGATACGCAGTATTTT. Amino acid sequence: CASRNGGATDTQYF.

The genes are TRBV29-1 and TRBJ1-2; D not certain. The CDR3 totals 11 residues. Germline lookup yields CDR1 SQVTM and CDR2 ANQGSEA. Between the trimmed V and J ends, which lost 4 bases and 6 bases, there was a span of 9 bases. CDR3: CSVVGVDGYTF. The CDR3 nucleotides read TGCAGCGTTGTCGGGGTGGATGGCTACACCTTC.

V and J are TRBV6-6 and TRBJ2-2; TRBD2 agrees at 9 bases. CDR3 length: 14 residues. V lost 9 bases to trimming and J lost 2 bases; unmatched junction nucleotides: 4. Germline V gives CDR1 MNHNY, CDR2 SVGAGI (reference sequence). The CDR3 DNA follows: TGTGCCAGTTTACTAGCGGGTAACACCGGGGAGCTGTTTTTT. Protein product: CASLLAGNTGELFF.

The chain has TRBV11-2 and TRBJ2-7; the D is unclear. CDR1 and CDR2 (germline): SGHAT, FQNNGV. V was trimmed by 3 bases and J by 3 bases, leaving 9 bases between them. This CDR3 comprises 13 residues. In DNA form, the CDR3 reads TGTGCCAGCAGCTTTGGCACAAACTACGAGCAGTACGTC. This codes for CASSFGTNYEQYV.

This sequence joins TRBV6-5 and TRBJ2-2; D uncertain. V dropped 2 bases and J dropped 7 bases, with 8 bases sitting between them. The CDR3 consists of 13 residues. Per the germline V gene, CDR1 is MNHEY and CDR2 is SVGAGI. This CDR3 is CASSYGRNGELFF. The DNA of the CDR3 is TGTGCCAGCAGTTACGGGCGCAACGGGGAGCTGTTTTTT.

This chain connects TRBV19 to TRBJ1-5, with 8 bases fitting TRBD1. CDR1 is LNHDA, CDR2 SQIVND, per germline (reference sequence). There are 15 residues in the CDR3. J lost 1 base, V lost 4 bases, and 3 bases had no gene match. Here the CDR3 DNA reads TGTGCCAGTAGTACGACAGGGGAGAGCAATCAGCCCCAGCATTTT. Protein: CASSTTGESNQPQHF.

CDR3 in DNA: TGTGCCAGTAGCGGGGACAGGGCAAAAAACATTCAGTACTTC. Translation gives CASSGDRAKNIQYF. This chain uses TRBV19 with TRBJ2-4; the match to TRBD1 covers 9 bases. CDR3 length equals 14 residues. Germline-derived CDR1 and CDR2 are LNHDA and SQIVND (reference sequence). The V segment lost 6 bases and the J segment 4 bases; nucleotides outside the gene matches: 4.

The V call is TRBV19, the J call TRBJ1-1; no reliable D call. The germline V gene encodes CDR1 LNHDA and CDR2 SQIVND (reference sequence). The CDR3 totals 14 residues. The ends were cut back, 4 bases at V and 5 bases at J, with 14 bases in the middle. For the CDR3, the DNA is TGTGCCAGTAGTACGATCTCAGGTATAACTGAAGCTTTCTTT. As protein: CASSTISGITEAFF.

The CDR3 loop reads CASSEGAGGPHTQYF. The CDR3 DNA is TGTGCCAGCAGTGAAGGAGCGGGCGGCCCCCATACGCAGTATTTT. V gene TRBV6-1 combines with J gene TRBJ2-3; D is perhaps TRBD2 (6 bases). V lost 1 base, J lost 7 bases, and 15 bases lay in between. Per germline, CDR1 MNHNS and CDR2 SASEGT. The CDR3 has 15 residues.

The rearrangement links TRBV9 to TRBJ2-3; 8 bases fit TRBD2. This CDR3 comprises 14 residues. The V gene end was trimmed by 0 bases and the J gene end by 3 bases; junction bases not matched to a gene: 0. Per germline, CDR1 SGDLS and CDR2 YYNGEE. CDR3 sequence: CASSVASGTDTQYF. In DNA form, the CDR3 reads TGTGCCAGCAGCGTAGCTAGCGGGACAGATACGCAGTATTTT. Variable domain in full (rest from reference TRBV9 and TRBJ2-3): DSGVTQTPKHLITATGQRVTLRCSPRSGDLSVYWYQQSLDQGLQFLIQYYNGEERAKGNILERFSAQQFPDLHSELNLSSLELGDSALYFCASSVASGTDTQYFGPGTRLTVL.